These T cell receptor beta chains were read from a single sample in a study of T-cell memory formation after mild COVID-19. TCRdb called the 5' RACE reads again in MiXCR, with one record for every CDR3 protein. The data show some 40,000 distinct CDR3 sequences, 9.5% seen once. The sequenced sample was PBMCs or a T cell subset sorted from them (not recorded which). The receptors here all came from an adult woman who had mild COVID-19 (a few samples of this study predate the infection). Cell type and time point are not known. Each CDR3 is given with its conserved first and last residue. Each record gives: J gene, clone size, V gene, D gene, CDR3 length, CDR3 protein, CDR3 DNA. D genes are given only for firm matches. Rows may omit the clone size; those that give it use once, few, many or a size class.

TRBJ2-2	.	TRBV7-9	TRBD2	16	CASISRDYFFTGELFF	TGTGCCAGCATCTCCAGGGACTACTTTTTCACCGGGGAGCTGTTTTTT
TRBJ2-1	many	TRBV7-9	TRBD2	15	CASSFPTSGSEEQFF	TGTGCCAGCAGCTTCCCGACTAGCGGGAGTGAGGAGCAGTTCTTC
TRBJ2-3	.	TRBV7-3	.	14	CASSYEGGTDTQYF	TGTGCCAGCAGCTACGAAGGGGGCACAGATACGCAGTATTTT
TRBJ2-7	.	TRBV20-1	.	13	CSARDPFLYEQYF	TGCAGTGCTAGAGATCCCTTTCTCTACGAGCAGTACTTC
TRBJ2-2	.	TRBV7-3	.	15	CASSLGGQNTGELFF	TGTGCCAGCAGCTTAGGGGGACAGAACACCGGGGAGCTGTTTTTT
TRBJ1-6	many	TRBV4-1	.	16	CASSQDPEVYNSPLHF	TGCGCCAGCAGCCAAGACCCCGAGGTCTATAATTCACCCCTCCACTTT
TRBJ2-3	few	TRBV11-2	.	14	CASSPPGLTDTQYF	TGTGCCAGCAGCCCCCCCGGACTAACAGATACGCAGTATTTT
TRBJ2-5	.	TRBV7-6	TRBD1	17	CASSLVGGQAIGETQYF	TGTGCCAGCAGCTTAGTAGGGGGACAGGCAATAGGCGAGACCCAGTACTTC
TRBJ2-7	few	TRBV20-1	TRBD1	13	CSARGWDRYEQYF	TGCAGTGCTAGAGGTTGGGACAGATACGAGCAGTACTTC
TRBJ1-2	few	TRBV7-3	.	15	CASSLSGTDNYGYTF	TGTGCCAGCAGCTTGTCCGGGACCGACAACTATGGCTACACCTTC
TRBJ2-1	.	TRBV24-1	TRBD2	17	CATSDHLTSGGSTEQFF	TGTGCCACCAGTGACCACCTGACTAGCGGGGGAAGTACTGAGCAGTTCTTC
TRBJ1-3	.	TRBV9	.	14	CASSPAVGVNTIYF	TGTGCCAGCAGCCCAGCGGTGGGGGTAAACACCATATATTTT
TRBJ2-3	few	TRBV20-1	.	13	CSATILSTDTQYF	TGCAGTGCTACGATACTGAGCACAGATACGCAGTATTTT